This TCR beta chain was captured by sequencing in a study of blood T cell repertoires in COVID-19. The CDR3 length is 16 residues. The germline CDR1 and CDR2 sequences are SEHNR and FQNEAQ (reference sequence). V dropped 5 bases and J dropped 7; count of bases not matched to a gene: 14. This clone was observed a handful of times. Sequencing used immunoSEQ multiplex PCR; TCRdb keeps in-frame clones, though not all of them. The sample has tens of thousands of clones, roughly two thirds seen once. The receptor was derived from a woman aged 55-75 years who had been exposed to COVID-19. The gene calls are TRBV7-9 and TRBJ2-1; 7 nucleotides match TRBD1. Sample: PBMCs or T cells enriched from blood (not recorded which). CDR3 bases: TGTGCCAGCAGCGTCCTGACAGGGCTTGGTGGTAATGAGCAGTTCTTC. It codes for CASSVLTGLGGNEQFF.